Shown below are 26 T cell receptor beta chains from a single sample sequenced in a study of T cells after yellow fever vaccination. TCRdb ran MiXCR on the 5' RACE reads and lists one entry per CDR3 protein. The sample gives hundreds of thousands of distinct CDR3 sequences, around 20% of which show up once; about 18% is in the top ten. The material sequenced was PBMCs, taken before the yellow fever booster vaccination. These receptor sequences come from a man younger than 35 who received the YFV17D yellow fever vaccine.

Only a few counts were recorded for this clonotype. The CDR3 region has the DNA TGTGCCAGCAGCGTGGGGGGGGTATACGAGCAGTACGTC. It specifies CASSVGGVYEQYV. The V gene is TRBV5-6, the J gene TRBJ2-7, with 7 bases lining up with TRBD2. The CDR3 loop spans 13 amino acids. With V trimmed by 4 bases and J by 4 bases, 5 bases remained unmatched. Germline V gene sequence: CDR1 SGHDT, CDR2 YYEEEE.

The chain joins TRBV7-3 to TRBJ2-5, with D possibly matching TRBD2 (5 bases). V shed 5 bases and J shed 4 bases, with 11 bases lying between them. The V gene's germline CDR1 is SGHTA and CDR2 FQGTGA. The CDR3 spans 13 residues. The CDR3 coding sequence is TGTGCCAGCAGCCCCCGCGGGCCAGAGACCCAGTACTTC. Translating it yields CASSPRGPETQYF.

Only a few counts were recorded for this clonotype. The chain links TRBV2 to TRBJ1-6; 7 positions agree with TRBD1. This CDR3 is built from 13 residues. The germline V gene encodes CDR1 SNHLY and CDR2 FYNNEI. J was trimmed by 7 bases and V by 6 bases; bases with no gene match: 3. This chain's CDR3 is CASRGQRNSPLHF. CDR3 in DNA: TGTGCCAGCAGGGGACAGAGGAATTCACCCCTCCACTTT.

The rearrangement links TRBV9 to TRBJ2-6, with D perhaps TRBD1 or TRBD2 (5 bases each). The V gene's germline CDR1 is SGDLS and CDR2 YYNGEE. The V end was cut by 5 bases, the J end by 0 bases, with 12 bases between. The CDR3 has 16 amino acids. The CDR3 spells CASSWDGLSGANVLTF. The CDR3 region has the DNA TGTGCCAGCAGTTGGGACGGACTCTCTGGGGCCAACGTCCTGACTTTC.

The chain recombines TRBV7-9 with TRBJ1-2; D not resolved. Germline V gene sequence: CDR1 SEHNR, CDR2 FQNEAQ (reference sequence). With 4 bases removed from V and 4 bases from J, the gap between germline ends came to 10 bases. The CDR3 consists of 13 residues. The CDR3 here is CASSSSAFYGYTF. The CDR3 nucleotides are TGTGCCAGCAGCTCCTCAGCCTTCTATGGCTACACCTTC.

The chain combines TRBV20-1 with TRBJ1-1; the D is unclear. This CDR3 spans 12 amino acids. In germline, CDR1 is DFQATT, CDR2 SNEGSKA (reference sequence). CDR3 region: CFSRRSNTEAFF. CDR3 in DNA: TGCTTTTCGAGGCGGTCGAACACTGAAGCTTTCTTT.

This clonotype was seen repeatedly, ten times or more. The genes are TRBV7-2 and TRBJ1-3, with 9 positions matching TRBD1. Germline V gives CDR1 SGHTA, CDR2 FQGNSA. With V trimmed by 4 bases and J by 0 bases, 4 bases remained unmatched. The CDR3 spans 16 residues. This chain's CDR3 is CASSYTTGGSGNTIYF. The CDR3 region has the DNA TGTGCCAGCAGCTATACGACAGGGGGCTCTGGAAACACCATATATTTT.

This chain links TRBV4-1 with TRBJ2-6; D remains ambiguous. The length of the CDR3 is 17 residues. Between the trimmed V and J ends, which lost 1 base and 4 bases, there was a span of 14 bases. From germline, CDR1 is MGHRA and CDR2 YSYEKL. As DNA, the CDR3 is TGCGCCAGCAGCCAAGTGTCACGACCGTCCGGGGCCAACGTCCTGACTTTC. This codes for CASSQVSRPSGANVLTF.

This clonotype was seen a few times. V gene TRBV9 combines with J gene TRBJ2-1; D ambiguous. V lost 0 bases, J lost 7 bases, and 8 bases lay in between. CDR3 length: 13 amino acids. Germline V lookup: CDR1 SGDLS, CDR2 YYNGEE. In nucleotides, the CDR3 is TGTGCCAGCAGCGTAGCTCGTCAGAATGAGCAGTTCTTC. Amino acid sequence: CASSVARQNEQFF.

This clonotype has more than one count but fewer than ten. The rearrangement uses TRBV11-2 and TRBJ2-1; TRBD2 matches 7 bases. This CDR3 comprises 15 residues. V was pared by 5 bases and J by 2 bases, with 6 bases of the junction left unmatched. CDR1 is SGHAT, CDR2 FQNNGV, per germline. This CDR3 is CASSEAGDPYNEQFF. As DNA, the CDR3 is TGTGCCAGCAGCGAGGCGGGGGACCCCTACAATGAGCAGTTCTTC.

The V and J genes are TRBV9 and TRBJ2-6; unclear D gene. Trimming pared 2 bases from V and 0 bases from J, leaving 3 bases between. Germline CDR1 is SGDLS and CDR2 is YYNGEE. The CDR3 sequence is 14 residues long. The DNA for the CDR3 is TGTGCCAGCAGCGTGAACTCTGGGGCCAACGTCCTGACTTTC. The encoded protein is CASSVNSGANVLTF.

The chain combines TRBV6-1 with TRBJ2-7, with 7 nucleotides matching TRBD1. The CDR3 runs to 13 residues. Germline V CDR1 and CDR2: MNHNS, SASEGT. After removal of 5 bases from V and 4 bases from J, the junction contained 5 bases not matched to a gene. The DNA for the CDR3 is TGTGCCAGCAGTCCTTACAGGGGTTACGAGCAGTACGTC. Translation: CASSPYRGYEQYV.

As concerns this clonotype: An end of the junction does not agree with germline; a read error may underlie this. J is TRBJ2-5 and V is TRBV7-7, with D perhaps TRBD2 (6 bases). Per the germline V gene, CDR1 is SSHAT and CDR2 is FNYEAQ (reference sequence). The CDR3 sequence is 16 residues long. DNA for the CDR3: TGTGCTAGCAGCCAAGAGACTAGGGGAGGACAAGAGACCCAGTACTTC. It specifies CASSQETRGGQETQYF.

This clonotype appeared a few times. V gene TRBV10-3 combines with J gene TRBJ1-5; D gene ambiguous. Trimming pared 0 bases from V and 6 bases from J, leaving 3 bases between. Germline V gives CDR1 ENHRY, CDR2 SYGVKD. The CDR3 has 12 amino acids. In DNA, the CDR3 is TGTGCCATCAGTGAGTCTGGTCAGCCCCAGCATTTT. This gives the protein CAISESGQPQHF.

There are a few counts of this clonotype. The gene calls are TRBV20-1 and TRBJ2-2, with 11 bases matching TRBD1. Germline V gene lookup returns CDR1 DFQATT and CDR2 SNEGSKA (reference sequence). The trim removed 5 bases at V and 5 bases at J, leaving 7 bases unmatched. This CDR3 comprises 15 residues. CDR3 sequence: CSAEDRGRLTGELFF. For the CDR3, the DNA is TGCAGTGCTGAGGACAGGGGGCGATTAACCGGGGAGCTGTTTTTT.

V usage is TRBV5-1 and J usage is TRBJ2-3; 11 bases fit TRBD1. The trim removed 4 bases at V and 2 bases at J, leaving 3 bases unmatched. Per the germline V gene, CDR1 is SGHRS and CDR2 is YFSETQ. The CDR3 extends over 15 amino acids. CDR3 in DNA: TGCGCCAGCAGCACGGGACAGGGGGTCACAGATACGCAGTATTTT. Translated: CASSTGQGVTDTQYF.

This clonotype was seen only a few times. This chain links TRBV10-3 with TRBJ1-2; D possibly corresponds to TRBD1 (6 bases). The CDR3 is 17 residues long. Between the trimmed V and J ends, which lost 0 bases and 2 bases, there was a span of 16 bases. Germline V lookup: CDR1 ENHRY, CDR2 SYGVKD. Here the CDR3 reads CAISESLGAHWNYGYTF. The DNA of the CDR3 is TGTGCCATCAGTGAGTCGTTGGGGGCCCACTGGAACTATGGCTACACCTTC.

The sample holds many counts of this clonotype. In DNA form, the CDR3 reads TGTGCCACCCACCGCCTAGCGGGGGGCCGGACCTACGAGCAGTACTTC. Encoded protein: CATHRLAGGRTYEQYF. The rearrangement uses TRBV27 and TRBJ2-7; TRBD2 matches 11 bases. The CDR3 spans 16 residues. Germline V gene data show CDR1 as MNHEY and CDR2 as SMNVEV (reference sequence). The V segment lost 10 bases and the J segment 2 bases; nucleotides outside the gene matches: 13.

The CDR3 spells CASSQVGKGQGNYGYTF. As DNA, the CDR3 is TGCGCCAGCAGCCAAGTGGGTAAAGGCCAGGGAAACTATGGCTACACCTTC. This sequence joins TRBV4-1 and TRBJ1-2; TRBD1 might be the D (5 bases). Germline V gives CDR1 MGHRA, CDR2 YSYEKL. The CDR3 runs to 17 residues. Trimming pared 1 base from V and 2 bases from J, leaving 17 bases between.

This chain joins TRBV29-1 and TRBJ2-5; TRBD2 aligns across 7 bases. Germline values: CDR1 SQVTM, CDR2 ANQGSEA. V lost 5 bases to trimming and J lost 5 bases; unmatched junction nucleotides: 8. The CDR3 covers 13 residues. The CDR3 DNA reads as TGCAGCGTTTTGACGTGGGGAGGGGAGACCCAGTACTTC. Protein: CSVLTWGGETQYF.

There are a few counts of this clonotype. The J gene is TRBJ2-4, the V gene TRBV20-1; possibly TRBD1 for D (5 bases). V was pared by 3 bases and J by 8 bases, with 11 bases between. CDR3 length equals 12 residues. Germline V lookup: CDR1 DFQATT, CDR2 SNEGSKA (reference sequence). CDR3 protein: CSARLGEDIQYF. The CDR3 DNA is TGCAGTGCTAGGCTAGGGGAAGACATTCAGTACTTC.

The CDR3 coding sequence is TGCGCCAGCAGACGAAGGAGCCAGAACCAAGAGACCCAGTACTTC. As protein: CASRRRSQNQETQYF. V is TRBV23-1 and J is TRBJ2-5; D uncertain. TRBV23-1 is marked as an open reading frame, function uncertain. V gave up 6 bases and J gave up 0 bases, with 14 bases separating them. The CDR3 sequence is 15 residues long.

This chain links TRBV5-1 with TRBJ2-3, with D tentatively TRBD2 (7 bases). The CDR3 is made up of 14 amino acids. Trimming took off 4 bases at V and 4 bases at J, with 13 bases between the two ends. Germline V gives CDR1 SGHRS, CDR2 YFSETQ. The CDR3 bases are TGCGCCAGCAGCACCACGGGGGGCTCAGATACGCAGTATTTT. Translating gives CASSTTGGSDTQYF.

This chain uses TRBV24-1 with TRBJ1-6; D is unclear. V was clipped by 3 bases and J by 4 bases, with 15 bases between them. CDR3 length: 17 amino acids. From germline, CDR1 is KGHDR and CDR2 SFDVKD. The CDR3 is CATSDPLRTEYNSPLHF. CDR3 in DNA: TGTGCCACCAGTGATCCCCTACGGACGGAATATAATTCACCCCTCCACTTT.

The chain employs TRBV7-9 and TRBJ2-1; the match to TRBD2 covers 10 bases. V lost 3 bases to trimming and J lost 2 bases; unmatched junction nucleotides: 7. CDR1 and CDR2 (germline): SEHNR, FQNEAQ (reference sequence). This CDR3 is 17 amino acids long. The CDR3 DNA is TGTGCCAGCAGCTTTGGTCCTAGCGGGGGCCCCTACAATGAGCAGTTCTTC. Its protein is CASSFGPSGGPYNEQFF.

The chain has TRBV2 and TRBJ2-3; 7 nucleotides match TRBD2. V was pared by 10 bases and J by 6 bases, with 10 bases of the junction left unmatched. Per the germline V gene, CDR1 is SNHLY and CDR2 is FYNNEI. The CDR3 extends over 13 amino acids. The CDR3: CAIAGTTPDTQYF. DNA of the CDR3: TGTGCCATCGCCGGGACTACCCCCGATACGCAGTATTTT.